The 32 T cell receptor beta chains given below trace back to one sample, sequenced in a study of T cells in Graves' hyperthyroidism and ophthalmopathy. TCR beta CDR3 region amplification was performed from RNA transcripts. Initially, a first-round RT-PCR of the TCR CDR3 employed the HTBI primer set. TCRdb used MiXCR to reprocess the multiplex PCR reads, holding one entry per CDR3 protein. The sample records about 640,000 distinct CDR3 sequences, 45% being singletons. The sequenced sample consisted of peripheral blood or thyroid tissue (not recorded which). These receptors originate from an adult man with Graves' disease, either hyperthyroidism or ophthalmopathy (not recorded which).

With respect to this clonotype: This may arise from a read error, as a much more abundant clone is one base away. V gene TRBV10-3 combines with J gene TRBJ1-1; unclear D gene. CDR1 and CDR2 from the germline V gene are ENHRY and SYGVKD. This CDR3 contains 14 residues. In DNA form, the CDR3 reads TGTGCCACCAGTGAGAATTGGCAGAACACTGAAGCTTTCTTT. Its translation is CATSENWQNTEAFF.

This clonotype has a count of ten or more. The DNA for the CDR3 is TGTGCCAGCAGTTTGAGTTTGGGACAGGGGTTCATGAACACTGAAGCTTTCTTT. This sequence encodes CASSLSLGQGFMNTEAFF. This sequence joins TRBV12-3 or TRBV12-4 and TRBJ1-1, with TRBD1 matching over 10 bases. This CDR3 is built from 18 residues. V lost 3 bases and J lost 0; bases outside the gene matches: 10.

The rearrangement uses TRBV2 and TRBJ1-1; D is perhaps TRBD1 (5 bases). The CDR3 contains 15 residues. Germline V gene data show CDR1 as SNHLY and CDR2 as FYNNEI. V gave up 6 bases and J gave up 0 bases, with 14 bases separating them. CDR3 sequence: CASSRRPTVNTEAFF. DNA of the CDR3: TGTGCCAGCAGCCGCCGCCCGACAGTGAACACTGAAGCTTTCTTT. The entire variable domain, with the rest obtained from reference TRBV2 and TRBJ1-1, is as follows: EPEVTQTPSHQVTQMGQEVILRCVPISNHLYFYWYRQILGQKVEFLVSFYNNEISEKSEIFDDQFSVERPDGSNFTLKIRSTKLEDSAMYFCASSRRPTVNTEAFFGQGTRLTVV.

The chain links TRBV15 to TRBJ2-5; 10 bases line up with TRBD1. V was pared by 3 bases and J by 5 bases, with 3 bases of the junction left unmatched. The length of the CDR3 is 14 residues. The germline V gene encodes CDR1 LNHNV and CDR2 YYDKDF (reference sequence). The CDR3 loop reads CATSRWTGGETQYF. The CDR3 DNA follows: TGTGCCACCAGCAGGTGGACAGGGGGGGAGACCCAGTACTTC.

As regards this clonotype: Being one base from a much bigger clone, this may be a read error. This likely comes from a read error, as the CDR3 has no conserved phenylalanine or tryptophan at its end. The chain uses TRBV10-3 and TRBJ1-2; D is undetermined. The germline V gene encodes CDR1 ENHRY and CDR2 SYGVKD. The CDR3 covers 14 residues. V lost 3 bases and J 5 bases, leaving 13 bases between the germline ends. CDR3 nucleotide sequence: TGTGCCATCAGTGACGCTCTCGGTCGATATGGCTACACCTCC. Protein product: CAISDALGRYGYTS.

This clonotype was observed at least ten times. The chain employs TRBV20-1 and TRBJ2-7; D may be TRBD1 (6 bases). CDR1 is DFQATT, CDR2 SNEGSKA, per germline (reference sequence). This CDR3 has 12 amino acids. The germline V and J ends were trimmed by 3 bases and 6 bases, with 12 bases remaining between them. CDR3 nucleotide sequence: TGCAGTGCTAGTACAGGGATTGGCGAGCAGTACTTC. Protein sequence: CSASTGIGEQYF.

V usage is TRBV20-1 and J usage is TRBJ2-2; no firm D call. Trimming left V 1 base short and J 1 base short, with 7 bases between. The CDR3 is 14 residues long. CDR1 is DFQATT and CDR2 is SNEGSKA in the germline V gene (reference sequence). CDR3 nucleotide sequence: TGCAGTGCTAGAGGGGGTGTGAACACCGGGGAGCTGTTTTTT. This sequence encodes CSARGGVNTGELFF.

In the case of this clonotype: A junction end diverges from the germline sequence, so it may reflect a read error. The chain links TRBV12-3 or TRBV12-4 to TRBJ1-2; 9 positions match TRBD1. This CDR3 comprises 13 residues. The CDR3 sequence: CANSLWTGDGYTF. For the CDR3, the DNA is TGTGCCAACAGTTTGTGGACAGGGGATGGCTACACCTTC.

For the CDR3, the DNA is TGTGCCAGCAGCCCGGGACAGGGTGGAGTTGGCTACACCTTC. Protein sequence: CASSPGQGGVGYTF. This chain links TRBV7-9 with TRBJ1-2, with 9 bases that match TRBD1. V gave up 5 bases and J gave up 7 bases; unmatched junction bases: 8. The CDR3 is 14 residues long. The V gene's germline CDR1 is SEHNR and CDR2 FQNEAQ (reference sequence).

In its sample, this clonotype was seen a few times. This chain uses TRBV19 with TRBJ2-5, with D unclear. The CDR3 is 13 residues long. Trimming left V 5 bases short and J 3 bases short, with 10 bases between. CDR1 and CDR2 from the germline V gene are LNHDA and SQIVND (reference sequence). CDR3 DNA sequence: TGTGCCAGTAGTGGGCTAAGCGAAGAGACCCAGTACTTC. This gives the protein CASSGLSEETQYF.

This clonotype was recorded many times. The chain couples TRBV15 to TRBJ1-4; the D gene is possibly TRBD1 (5 bases). The V gene lost 3 bases and the J gene lost 5 bases, with 13 bases spanning the gap. Looked up from germline, CDR1 is LNHNV and CDR2 is YYDKDF (reference sequence). The CDR3 is 15 residues long. The CDR3 DNA follows: TGTGCCACCAGCAGGGTAGGGACTTTAAATGAAAAACTGTTTTTT. Translating it yields CATSRVGTLNEKLFF.

The chain is built from TRBV6-1 and TRBJ1-2; D remains unclear. Trimming cost V 5 bases and J 3 bases, with 7 bases left between them. The CDR3 has 12 amino acids. Germline-derived CDR1 and CDR2 are MNHNS and SASEGT. The CDR3 sequence is CASSPKYYGYTF. For the CDR3, the DNA is TGTGCCAGCAGTCCCAAATACTATGGCTACACCTTC.

The chain links TRBV19 to TRBJ1-3; 9 bases are a match to TRBD1. Trimming cost V 5 bases and J 0 bases; bases outside gene matches: 5. Germline V gene sequence: CDR1 LNHDA, CDR2 SQIVND (reference sequence). The CDR3 has 16 amino acids. The CDR3 sequence: CASSGGQGYSGNTIYF. CDR3 coding DNA: TGTGCCAGTAGTGGTGGACAGGGGTACTCTGGAAACACCATATATTTT.

The chain is built from TRBV7-9 and TRBJ2-3; 12 positions agree with TRBD2. There are 16 residues in the CDR3. Trimming took 5 bases from V and 2 from J; bases not matched to a gene: 5. Germline CDR1 reads SEHNR; CDR2 reads FQNEAQ (reference sequence). The CDR3 nucleotides read TGTGCCAGCAGCCACGGACTAGCGGGGCCCACAGATACGCAGTATTTT. Amino acids: CASSHGLAGPTDTQYF.

This clonotype was counted a single time. The chain combines TRBV10-3 with TRBJ2-7; 11 nucleotides agree with TRBD1. Germline-derived CDR1 and CDR2 are ENHRY and SYGVKD. The length of the CDR3 is 15 residues. V dropped 5 bases and J dropped 6; count of bases not matched to a gene: 9. Here the CDR3 reads CAISSPGQGVSEQYF. DNA for the CDR3: TGTGCCATCAGTTCGCCGGGACAGGGGGTGTCCGAGCAGTACTTC.

This clonotype turned up a few times. V usage is TRBV15 and J usage is TRBJ2-7; D possibly uses TRBD1 or TRBD2 (5 bases each). V was shortened by 1 base and J by 6 bases, with 19 bases between the two germline ends. The germline gives CDR1 LNHNV, CDR2 YYDKDF (reference sequence). This CDR3 has 16 residues. The DNA for the CDR3 is TGTGCCACCAGCAGAGGAAAGGTCGGGACGAGCGGCGAGCAGTACTTC. Protein: CATSRGKVGTSGEQYF.

This clonotype was seen just once. A much larger clonotype is one base distant, so this may be a read error. The V call is TRBV25-1, the J call TRBJ2-5; 12 bases fit TRBD1. The germline gives CDR1 MGHDK, CDR2 SYGVNS. This CDR3 contains 16 residues. Losses at the gene ends were 4 bases for V and 4 bases for J; bases not matched to a gene: 7. Here the CDR3 DNA reads TGTGCCAGCAGTGGATCGGGACAGGGGGCAGGAGAGACCCAGTACTTC. Translation: CASSGSGQGAGETQYF.

The chain recombines TRBV19 with TRBJ1-2, with a possible D match to TRBD1 (5 bases). V lost 3 bases, J lost 4 bases, and 12 bases lay in between. The length of the CDR3 is 14 residues. Germline V CDR1 and CDR2: LNHDA, SQIVND (reference sequence). CDR3 bases: TGTGCCAGTAGTATGATGGGGCTTAGCTATGGCTACACCTTC. Its translation: CASSMMGLSYGYTF.

V is TRBV29-1 and J is TRBJ2-7; the D is unclear. Germline assignment: CDR1 SQVTM and CDR2 ANQGSEA. The CDR3 contains 10 residues. V was cut by 4 bases and J by 1 base, with 2 bases left in between. Written as DNA, the CDR3 is TGCAGCGTTGGTTCCTACGAGCAGTACTTC. Its translation: CSVGSYEQYF.

V and J are TRBV5-1 and TRBJ1-2; D unresolved. V gave up 2 bases and J gave up 8 bases, with 10 bases separating them. Germline V lookup: CDR1 SGHRS, CDR2 YFSETQ. CDR3 length equals 12 residues. The CDR3 here is CASSFGRDGYTF. The CDR3 region has the DNA TGCGCCAGCAGCTTTGGACGAGACGGCTACACCTTC. The variable domain in full, with the rest retrieved from reference TRBV5-1 and TRBJ1-2, is KAGVTQTPRYLIKTRGQQVTLSCSPISGHRSVSWYQQTPGQGLQFLFEYFSETQRNKGNFPGRFSGRQFSNSRSEMNVSTLELGDSALYLCASSFGRDGYTFGSGTRLTVV.

The J gene is TRBJ1-6, the V gene TRBV25-1, with TRBD1 as a possible D gene (6 bases). Germline V CDR1 and CDR2: MGHDK, SYGVNS. The CDR3 loop spans 12 amino acids. V gave up 8 bases and J gave up 10 bases, with 12 bases separating them. The CDR3 region is CASARTDSPLHF. DNA of the CDR3: TGTGCCAGCGCCAGGACAGACTCACCCCTCCACTTT.

This sequence joins TRBV29-1 and TRBJ1-2; D is undetermined. The CDR3 spans 11 residues. V lost 7 bases to trimming and J lost 2 bases, with 8 bases between them. In germline, CDR1 is SQVTM, CDR2 ANQGSEA. CDR3 DNA sequence: TGCAGCGGAGGCCTAAACTATGGCTACACCTTC. Protein sequence: CSGGLNYGYTF.

The chain carries TRBV12-3 or TRBV12-4 and TRBJ2-7; 12 bases fit TRBD1. The trim removed 6 bases at V and 2 bases at J, leaving 14 bases unmatched. CDR3 length: 18 residues. The CDR3 DNA reads as TGTGCCAGCAGGGAGGGACAGGGGGCCACGTTAGGGGCCTACGAGCAGTACTTC. It codes for CASREGQGATLGAYEQYF.

This clonotype was seen many times. The chain uses TRBV29-1 and TRBJ1-1, with D maybe TRBD1 (5 bases). The V gene lost 4 bases and the J gene lost 3 bases, with 15 bases spanning the gap. The CDR3 covers 14 residues. Germline V gene data show CDR1 as SQVTM and CDR2 as ANQGSEA. The CDR3 protein is CSVVSWRGDTEAFF. CDR3 nucleotide sequence: TGCAGCGTTGTGTCGTGGCGGGGGGACACTGAAGCTTTCTTT.

In this sample, this clonotype turned up a few times. The chain couples TRBV2 to TRBJ1-5; 10 nucleotides match TRBD1. The germline V gene encodes CDR1 SNHLY and CDR2 FYNNEI. Trimming took 6 bases from V and 1 from J; bases not matched to a gene: 12. The CDR3 has 18 residues. Here the CDR3 DNA reads TGTGCCAGCAGATCCACAGACAGGGGGCAAGGAAGCAATCAGCCCCAGCATTTT. It specifies CASRSTDRGQGSNQPQHF.

This clonotype was seen only a few times. The genes are TRBV5-1 and TRBJ1-2, with 10 nucleotides matching TRBD1. The V gene end was trimmed by 4 bases and the J gene end by 7 bases; junction bases not matched to a gene: 7. Germline CDR1 SGHRS, CDR2 YFSETQ. The length of the CDR3 is 14 residues. The CDR3 bases are TGCGCCAGCAGCCCACCGGGACAGGGGTCTGGCTACACCTTC. Translated: CASSPPGQGSGYTF.

A note on this clonotype: A read error is possible here, since a much larger clone lies one base away. The rearrangement uses TRBV2 and TRBJ1-4; no clear D. Germline V gene sequence: CDR1 SNHLY, CDR2 FYNNEI. The CDR3 loop spans 11 amino acids. V was shortened by 5 bases and J by 8 bases, with 6 bases between the two germline ends. CDR3 residues: CASSSAEKLFF. In nucleotides, the CDR3 is TGTGCCAGCAGTTCAGCCGAAAAACTGTTTTTT. The complete variable domain, with remaining parts taken from reference TRBV2 and TRBJ1-4, reads EPEVTQTPSHQVTQMGQEVILRCVPISNHLYFYWYRQILGQKVEFLVSFYNNEISEKSEIFDDQFSVERPDGSNFTLKIRSTKLEDSAMYFCASSSAEKLFFGSGTQLSVL.

The V gene is TRBV5-1, the J gene TRBJ1-2; 9 positions match TRBD1. This CDR3 region has 20 residues. Per the germline V gene, CDR1 is SGHRS and CDR2 is YFSETQ. V was pared by 1 base and J by 0 bases, with 16 bases of the junction left unmatched. CDR3 region: CASSLYRNPGQGPSNYGYTF. The CDR3 nucleotides read TGCGCCAGCAGCTTGTACCGAAACCCGGGACAGGGACCGTCTAACTATGGCTACACCTTC.

This clonotype has a count of ten or more. The V gene is TRBV5-1, the J gene TRBJ1-1, with TRBD1 as a possible D gene (6 bases). Deletions cut 1 base from V and 6 bases from J, with 16 bases between. Germline loops: CDR1 SGHRS, CDR2 YFSETQ. The CDR3 contains 15 residues. The CDR3 DNA sequence: TGCGCCAGCAGCTTGCAACAGGGAGGAGTGGCTGAAGCTTTCTTT. It yields the protein CASSLQQGGVAEAFF.

This clonotype was observed a handful of times. This chain uses TRBV29-1 with TRBJ1-4, with TRBD1 matching 7 bases. CDR3 length: 13 amino acids. V lost 6 bases to trimming and J lost 1 base; unmatched junction nucleotides: 2. Germline CDR1 and CDR2: SQVTM and ANQGSEA. CDR3 nucleotides: TGCAGCGTAAGGGACAGAACTAATGAAAAACTGTTTTTT. Translation: CSVRDRTNEKLFF.

The chain is built from TRBV7-2 and TRBJ1-1; weak D call: TRBD1 (6 bases). V lost 7 bases, J lost 0 bases, and 12 bases lay in between. The CDR3 is 14 amino acids. Germline CDR1 is SGHTA and CDR2 is FQGNSA. CDR3 coding DNA: TGTGCCAGCAACCGCAGGGGCCTGAACACTGAAGCTTTCTTT. It yields the protein CASNRRGLNTEAFF.

This clonotype was counted at least ten times. The V and J genes are TRBV7-2 and TRBJ1-2; weak D call: TRBD1 (5 bases). The CDR3 has 13 amino acids. Trimming pared 5 bases from V and 4 bases from J, leaving 11 bases between. Germline V gene lookup returns CDR1 SGHTA and CDR2 FQGNSA. CDR3 nucleotides: TGTGCCAGCAGCCCAGGGTTCCCCTATGGCTACACCTTC. Amino acids: CASSPGFPYGYTF.